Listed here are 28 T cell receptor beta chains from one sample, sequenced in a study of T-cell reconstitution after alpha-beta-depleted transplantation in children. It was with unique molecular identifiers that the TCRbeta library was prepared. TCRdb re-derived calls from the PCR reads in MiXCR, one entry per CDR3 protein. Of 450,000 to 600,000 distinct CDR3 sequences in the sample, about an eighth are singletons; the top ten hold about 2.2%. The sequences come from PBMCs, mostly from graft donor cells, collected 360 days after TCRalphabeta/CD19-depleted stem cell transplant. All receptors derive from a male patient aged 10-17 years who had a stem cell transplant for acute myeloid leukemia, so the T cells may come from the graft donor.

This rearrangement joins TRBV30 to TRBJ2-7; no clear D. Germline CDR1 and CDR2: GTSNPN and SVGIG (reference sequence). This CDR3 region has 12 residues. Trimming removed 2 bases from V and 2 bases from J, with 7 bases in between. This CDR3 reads CAWSFLTYEQYF. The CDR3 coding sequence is TGTGCCTGGAGTTTCCTGACCTACGAGCAGTACTTC.

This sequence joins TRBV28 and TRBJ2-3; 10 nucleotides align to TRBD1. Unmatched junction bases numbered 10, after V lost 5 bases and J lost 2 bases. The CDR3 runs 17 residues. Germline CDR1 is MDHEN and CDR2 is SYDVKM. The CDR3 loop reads CASSPRQGALYTDTQYF. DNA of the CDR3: TGTGCCAGCAGTCCTAGACAGGGGGCGTTGTACACAGATACGCAGTATTTT.

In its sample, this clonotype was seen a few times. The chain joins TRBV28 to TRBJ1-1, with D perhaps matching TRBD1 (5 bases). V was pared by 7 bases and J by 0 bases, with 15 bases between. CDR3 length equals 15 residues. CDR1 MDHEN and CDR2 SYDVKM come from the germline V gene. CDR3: CASTPGTLMNTEAFF. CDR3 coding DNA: TGTGCCAGCACCCCGGGGACCTTGATGAACACTGAAGCTTTCTTT.

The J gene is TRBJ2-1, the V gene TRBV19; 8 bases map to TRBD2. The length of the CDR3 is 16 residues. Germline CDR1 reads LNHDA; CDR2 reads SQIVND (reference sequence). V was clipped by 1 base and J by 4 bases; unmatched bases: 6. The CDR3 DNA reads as TGTGCCAGTAGTATAGTGGCTAGCGGGTCTTACAATGAGCAGTTCTTC. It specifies CASSIVASGSYNEQFF.

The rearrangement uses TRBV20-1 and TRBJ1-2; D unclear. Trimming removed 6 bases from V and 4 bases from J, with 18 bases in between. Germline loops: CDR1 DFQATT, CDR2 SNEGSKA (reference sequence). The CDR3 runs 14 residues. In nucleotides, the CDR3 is TGCAGTGCCGAGCCCCAACCCCCTCTCTATGGCTACACCTTC. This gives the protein CSAEPQPPLYGYTF.

CDR3 DNA sequence: TGTGCCAGCAGCCAACGGGCCTCGGGAAAAGGATTCGCAAATCGCTACACCTTC. This sequence encodes CASSQRASGKGFANRYTF. The chain has TRBV3-1 and TRBJ1-2; D gene unclear. V lost 2 bases to trimming and J lost 9 bases, with 28 bases between them. The CDR3 contains 18 residues. CDR1 is LGHDT and CDR2 is YNNKEL in the germline V gene (reference sequence).

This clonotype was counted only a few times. The CDR3 DNA is TGTGCCAGCAGCTTAGTCGGAGAGTCCTACAATGAGCAGTTCTTC. As protein: CASSLVGESYNEQFF. This sequence joins TRBV7-8 and TRBJ2-1; D is ambiguous. Germline loops: CDR1 SGHVS, CDR2 FQNEAQ. The CDR3 loop spans 15 amino acids. Trimming removed 1 base from V and 1 base from J, with 8 bases in between.

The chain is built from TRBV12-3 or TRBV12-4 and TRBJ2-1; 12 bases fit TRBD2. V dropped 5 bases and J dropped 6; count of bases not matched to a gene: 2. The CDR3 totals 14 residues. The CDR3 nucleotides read TGTGCCAGCAGTACTAGCGGGAGGATCAATGAGCAGTTCTTC. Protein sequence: CASSTSGRINEQFF.

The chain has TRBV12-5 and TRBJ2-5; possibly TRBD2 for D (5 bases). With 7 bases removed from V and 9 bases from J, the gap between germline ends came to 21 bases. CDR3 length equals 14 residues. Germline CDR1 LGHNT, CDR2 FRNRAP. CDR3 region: CASALGGPRGSQYF. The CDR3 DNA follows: TGTGCTAGTGCCCTGGGTGGGCCTCGAGGGTCCCAGTACTTC.

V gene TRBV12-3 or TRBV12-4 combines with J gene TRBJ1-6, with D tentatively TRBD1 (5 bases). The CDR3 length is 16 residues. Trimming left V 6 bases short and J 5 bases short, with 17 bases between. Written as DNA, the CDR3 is TGTGCCAGCAGCCCAGTGGGGGGACCAAATAATTCACCCCTCCACTTT. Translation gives CASSPVGGPNNSPLHF.

CDR3 sequence reads: CASSQSFSGRRDEQYF. CDR3 DNA sequence: TGCGCCAGCAGCCAGAGTTTTAGCGGGAGGAGGGACGAGCAGTACTTC. V is TRBV4-3 and J is TRBJ2-7; TRBD2 aligns across 10 bases. The germline V gene has CDR1 LGHNA and CDR2 YSLEER. CDR3 length: 16 amino acids. V lost 3 bases, J lost 5 bases, and 10 bases stayed unmatched.

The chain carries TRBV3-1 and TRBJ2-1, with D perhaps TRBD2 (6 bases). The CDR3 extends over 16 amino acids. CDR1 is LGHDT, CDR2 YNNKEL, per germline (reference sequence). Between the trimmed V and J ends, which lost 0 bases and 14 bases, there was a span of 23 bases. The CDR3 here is CASSQDHVGSSFGEFF. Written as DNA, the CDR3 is TGTGCCAGCAGCCAAGATCACGTCGGGAGCTCGTTCGGGGAGTTCTTC.

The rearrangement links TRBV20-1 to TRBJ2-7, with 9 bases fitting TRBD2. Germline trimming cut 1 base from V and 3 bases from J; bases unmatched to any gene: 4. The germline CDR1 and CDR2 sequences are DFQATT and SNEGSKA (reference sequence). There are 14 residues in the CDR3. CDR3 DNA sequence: TGCAGTGCTAGAGGACTAGCGGCTAACTACGAGCAGTACTTC. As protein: CSARGLAANYEQYF.

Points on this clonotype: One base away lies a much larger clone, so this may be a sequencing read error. The CDR3 coding sequence is TGTGTCAGCAGCGAGGGCCTGGGGGCTTTCTACGAGCAGTACTTC. Translating gives CVSSEGLGAFYEQYF. This chain links TRBV6-1 with TRBJ2-7; TRBD1 might be the D (6 bases). Germline CDR1 MNHNS, CDR2 SASEGT. The CDR3 is 15 residues long.

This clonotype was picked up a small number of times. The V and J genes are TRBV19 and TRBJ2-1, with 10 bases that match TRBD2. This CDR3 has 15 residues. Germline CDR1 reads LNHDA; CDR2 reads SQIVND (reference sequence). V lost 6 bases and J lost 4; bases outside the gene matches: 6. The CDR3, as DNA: TGTGCCAGTAGACAAATAGCGGGAGGTTACAATGAGCAGTTCTTC. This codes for CASRQIAGGYNEQFF.

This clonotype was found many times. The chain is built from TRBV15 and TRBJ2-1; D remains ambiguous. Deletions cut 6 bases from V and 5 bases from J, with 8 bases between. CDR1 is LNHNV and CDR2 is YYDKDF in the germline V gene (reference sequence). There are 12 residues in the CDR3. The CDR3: CATSVGNNEQFF. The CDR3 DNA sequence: TGTGCCACCAGTGTAGGGAACAATGAGCAGTTCTTC.

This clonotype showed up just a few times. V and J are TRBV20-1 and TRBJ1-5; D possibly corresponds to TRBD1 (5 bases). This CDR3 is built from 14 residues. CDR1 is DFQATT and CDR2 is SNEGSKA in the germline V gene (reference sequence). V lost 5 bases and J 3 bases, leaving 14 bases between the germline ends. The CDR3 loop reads CSAYTQGDNQPQHF. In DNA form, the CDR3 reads TGCAGTGCTTATACCCAGGGTGACAATCAGCCCCAGCATTTT.

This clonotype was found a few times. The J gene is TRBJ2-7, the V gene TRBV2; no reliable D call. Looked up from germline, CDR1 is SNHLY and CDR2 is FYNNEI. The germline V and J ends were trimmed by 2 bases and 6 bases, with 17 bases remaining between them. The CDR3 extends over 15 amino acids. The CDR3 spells CASSENLTPLGEQYF. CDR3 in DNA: TGTGCCAGCAGTGAAAACTTAACCCCCCTCGGCGAGCAGTACTTC.

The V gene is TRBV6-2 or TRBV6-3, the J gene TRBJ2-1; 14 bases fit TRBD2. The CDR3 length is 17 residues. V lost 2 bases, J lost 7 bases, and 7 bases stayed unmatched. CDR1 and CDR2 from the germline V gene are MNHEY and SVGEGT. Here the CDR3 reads CASSYPIGLAGGNEQFF. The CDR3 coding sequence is TGTGCCAGCAGTTACCCCATCGGACTAGCGGGAGGTAATGAGCAGTTCTTC.

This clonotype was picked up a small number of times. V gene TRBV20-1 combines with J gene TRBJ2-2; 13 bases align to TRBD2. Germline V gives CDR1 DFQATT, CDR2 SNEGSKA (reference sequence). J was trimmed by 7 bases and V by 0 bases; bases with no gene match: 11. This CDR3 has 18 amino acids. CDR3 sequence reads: CSARDPPGLAGLGGELFF. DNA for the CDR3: TGCAGTGCTAGAGATCCCCCGGGACTAGCGGGATTGGGCGGGGAGCTGTTTTTT.

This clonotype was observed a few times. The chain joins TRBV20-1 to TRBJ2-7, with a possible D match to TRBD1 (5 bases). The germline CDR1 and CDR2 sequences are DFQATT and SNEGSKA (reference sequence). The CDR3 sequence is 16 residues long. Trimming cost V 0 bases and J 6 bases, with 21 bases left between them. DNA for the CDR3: TGCAGTGCTAGAGATCTGGTGGCAGGGTCCGCCTCCGAGCAGTACTTC. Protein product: CSARDLVAGSASEQYF.

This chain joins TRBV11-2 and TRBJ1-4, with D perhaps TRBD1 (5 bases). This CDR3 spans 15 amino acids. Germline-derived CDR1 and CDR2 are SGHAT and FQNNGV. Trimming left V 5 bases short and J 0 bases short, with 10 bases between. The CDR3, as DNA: TGTGCCAGCAGCCTCGGACACACAACTAATGAAAAACTGTTTTTT. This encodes CASSLGHTTNEKLFF.

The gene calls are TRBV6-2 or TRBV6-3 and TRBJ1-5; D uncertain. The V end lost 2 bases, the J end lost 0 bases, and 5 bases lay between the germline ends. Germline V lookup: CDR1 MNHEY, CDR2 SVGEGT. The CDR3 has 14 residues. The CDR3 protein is CASSYTGSNQPQHF. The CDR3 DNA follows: TGTGCCAGCAGTTACACGGGTAGCAATCAGCCCCAGCATTTT.

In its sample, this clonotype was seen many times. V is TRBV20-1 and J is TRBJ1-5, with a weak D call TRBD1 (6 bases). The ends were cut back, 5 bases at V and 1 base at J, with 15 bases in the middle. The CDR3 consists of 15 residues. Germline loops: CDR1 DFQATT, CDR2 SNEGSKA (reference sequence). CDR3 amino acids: CSAFQQGESNQPQHF. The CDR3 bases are TGCAGTGCTTTCCAACAGGGCGAGAGCAATCAGCCCCAGCATTTT.

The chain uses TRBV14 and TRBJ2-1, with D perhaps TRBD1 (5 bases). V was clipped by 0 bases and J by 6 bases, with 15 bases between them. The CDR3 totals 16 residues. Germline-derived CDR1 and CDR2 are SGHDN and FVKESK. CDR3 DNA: TGTGCCAGCAGCCAAGATTTCCAGGGTTCGGGCAATGAGCAGTTCTTC. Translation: CASSQDFQGSGNEQFF.

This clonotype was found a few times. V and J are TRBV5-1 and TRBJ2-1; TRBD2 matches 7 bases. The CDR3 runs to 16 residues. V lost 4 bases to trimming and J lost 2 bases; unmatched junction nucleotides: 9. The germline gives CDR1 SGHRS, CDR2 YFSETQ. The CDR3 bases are TGCGCCAGCAGCCTTCGACTAGCAGCACCCTACAATGAGCAGTTCTTC. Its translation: CASSLRLAAPYNEQFF.

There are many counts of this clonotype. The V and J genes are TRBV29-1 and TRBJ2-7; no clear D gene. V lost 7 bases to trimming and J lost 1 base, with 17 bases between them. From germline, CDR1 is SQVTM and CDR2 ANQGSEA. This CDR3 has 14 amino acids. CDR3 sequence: CSAPGPIESYEQYF. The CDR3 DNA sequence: TGCAGCGCCCCCGGCCCGATAGAGTCCTACGAGCAGTACTTC.

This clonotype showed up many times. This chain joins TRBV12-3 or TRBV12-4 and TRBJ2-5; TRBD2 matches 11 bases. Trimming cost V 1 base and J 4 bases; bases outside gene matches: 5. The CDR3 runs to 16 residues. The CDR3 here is CASSLVGSGRGETQYF. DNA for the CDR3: TGTGCCAGCAGTTTAGTCGGTAGCGGGAGGGGAGAGACCCAGTACTTC.